Below, 5 T cell receptor beta chains from the same sample are listed, as sequenced in a study of blood T cell repertoires in COVID-19. Measured with immunoSEQ multiplex PCR; TCRdb has only the in-frame clones, and not every one. Of approximately 120,000 clones listed, roughly four fifths are singletons. Sequencing used peripheral blood. These receptors all come from a man aged 80 or over with COVID-19, enrolled during active disease.

V gene TRBV2 combines with J gene TRBJ1-6; the D is unclear. This CDR3 is built from 12 residues. The V end was cut by 2 bases, the J end by 7 bases, with 3 bases between. Germline CDR1 reads SNHLY; CDR2 reads FYNNEI. As DNA, the CDR3 is TGTGCCAGCAGTGAACCAAATTCACCCCTCCACTTT. This sequence encodes CASSEPNSPLHF.

The V and J genes are TRBV28 and TRBJ2-4; 9 positions agree with TRBD2. The length of the CDR3 is 12 residues. From germline, CDR1 is MDHEN and CDR2 SYDVKM. V gave up 3 bases and J gave up 15 bases; unmatched junction bases: 6. The CDR3 sequence is CASSFSGGLTYF. DNA of the CDR3: TGTGCCAGCAGTTTCAGCGGGGGGCTAACGTACTTC. The complete variable domain, with remaining parts taken from reference TRBV28 and TRBJ2-4, reads DVKVTQSSRYLVKRTGEKVFLECVQDMDHENMFWYRQDPGLGLRLIYFSYDVKMKEKGDIPEGYSVSREKKERFSLILESASTNQTSMYLCASSFSGGLTYFGAGTRLSVL.

The chain is built from TRBV19 and TRBJ1-5; TRBD1 is a possible D gene (6 bases). Trimming stripped 3 bases from V and 0 bases from J, with 18 bases between. CDR3 length: 18 amino acids. Germline values: CDR1 LNHDA, CDR2 SQIVND (reference sequence). The CDR3 is CASSILDRFYVSNQPQHF. CDR3 DNA sequence: TGTGCCAGTAGTATTCTGGACAGATTTTATGTTAGCAATCAGCCCCAGCATTTT. The variable domain in full, with the rest retrieved from reference TRBV19 and TRBJ1-5, is DGGITQSPKYLFRKEGQNVTLSCEQNLNHDAMYWYRQDPGQGLRLIYYSQIVNDFQKGDIAEGYSVSREKKESFPLTVTSAQKNPTAFYLCASSILDRFYVSNQPQHFGDGTRLSIL.

The chain carries TRBV25-1 and TRBJ1-1; D might be TRBD1 (6 bases). Per germline, CDR1 MGHDK and CDR2 SYGVNS. The CDR3 consists of 13 residues. Trimming shortened V by 2 bases and J by 10 bases, and 14 bases separated the two germline ends. CDR3 sequence reads: CASSEGGANRAFF. CDR3 nucleotides: TGTGCCAGCAGTGAAGGGGGGGCGAATAGAGCTTTCTTT.

This clone came up a few times. The chain carries TRBV5-1 and TRBJ1-4; TRBD1 aligns across 8 bases. The CDR3 sequence is 14 residues long. CDR1 and CDR2 from the germline V gene are SGHRS and YFSETQ. J gave up 7 bases and V 1 base, and 3 bases lay outside the gene matches. The CDR3 reads CASSLTGGGEKLFF. DNA for the CDR3: TGCGCCAGCAGCTTGACAGGGGGAGGTGAAAAACTGTTTTTT.